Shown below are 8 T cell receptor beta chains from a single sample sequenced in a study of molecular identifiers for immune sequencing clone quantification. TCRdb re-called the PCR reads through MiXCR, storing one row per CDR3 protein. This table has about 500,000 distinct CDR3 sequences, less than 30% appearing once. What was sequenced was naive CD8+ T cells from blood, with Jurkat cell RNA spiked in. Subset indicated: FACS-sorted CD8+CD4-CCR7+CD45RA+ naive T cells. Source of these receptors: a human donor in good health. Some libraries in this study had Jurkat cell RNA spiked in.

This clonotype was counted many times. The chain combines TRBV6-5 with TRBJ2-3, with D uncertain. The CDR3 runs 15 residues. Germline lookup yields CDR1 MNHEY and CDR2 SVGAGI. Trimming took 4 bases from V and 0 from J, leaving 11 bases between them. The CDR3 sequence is CASSSLAPSTDTQYF. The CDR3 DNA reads TGTGCCAGCAGTTCCCTGGCCCCTAGCACAGATACGCAGTATTTT.

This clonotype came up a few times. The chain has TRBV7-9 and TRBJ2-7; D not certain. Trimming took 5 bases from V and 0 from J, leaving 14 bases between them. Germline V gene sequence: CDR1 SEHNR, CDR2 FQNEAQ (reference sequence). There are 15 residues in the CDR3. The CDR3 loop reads CASSATGTFSYEQYF. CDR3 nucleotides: TGTGCCAGCAGCGCGACTGGAACCTTCTCCTACGAGCAGTACTTC.

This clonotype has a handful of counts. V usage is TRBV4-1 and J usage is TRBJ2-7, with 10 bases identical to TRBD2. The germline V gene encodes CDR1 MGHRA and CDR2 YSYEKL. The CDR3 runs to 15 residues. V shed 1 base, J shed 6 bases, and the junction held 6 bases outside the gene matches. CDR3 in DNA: TGCGCCAGCAGCCAAGGGACTAGCGGTAGCTTCGAGCAGTACTTC. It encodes CASSQGTSGSFEQYF.

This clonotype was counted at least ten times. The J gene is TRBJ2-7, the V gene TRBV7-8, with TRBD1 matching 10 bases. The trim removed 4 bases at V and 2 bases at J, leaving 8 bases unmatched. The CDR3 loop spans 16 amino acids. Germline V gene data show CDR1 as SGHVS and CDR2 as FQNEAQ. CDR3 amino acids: CASSSFIGQGAYEQYF. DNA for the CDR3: TGTGCCAGCAGCTCCTTTATTGGACAGGGGGCCTACGAGCAGTACTTC.

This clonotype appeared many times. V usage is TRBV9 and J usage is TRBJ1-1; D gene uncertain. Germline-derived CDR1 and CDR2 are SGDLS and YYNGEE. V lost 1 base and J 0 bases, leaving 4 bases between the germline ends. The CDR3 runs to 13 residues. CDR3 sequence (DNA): TGTGCCAGCAGCGTAACAGTGAACACTGAAGCTTTCTTT. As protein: CASSVTVNTEAFF.

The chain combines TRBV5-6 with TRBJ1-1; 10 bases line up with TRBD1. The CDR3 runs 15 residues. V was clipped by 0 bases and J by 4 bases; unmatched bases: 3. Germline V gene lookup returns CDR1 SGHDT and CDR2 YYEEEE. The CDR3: CASSLAWTGGTEAFF. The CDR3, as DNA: TGTGCCAGCAGCTTGGCCTGGACAGGGGGCACTGAAGCTTTCTTT.

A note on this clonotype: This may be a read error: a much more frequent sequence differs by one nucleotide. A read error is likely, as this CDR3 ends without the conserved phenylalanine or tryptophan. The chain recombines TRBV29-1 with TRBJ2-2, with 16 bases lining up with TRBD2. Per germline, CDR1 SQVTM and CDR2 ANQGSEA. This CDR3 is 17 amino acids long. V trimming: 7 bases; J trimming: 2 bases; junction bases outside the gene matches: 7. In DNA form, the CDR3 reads TGCAGCGCCCCTGGGACTAGCGGGGGGGCTAACACCGGGGAGCTGTTTTCT. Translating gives CSAPGTSGGANTGELFS.

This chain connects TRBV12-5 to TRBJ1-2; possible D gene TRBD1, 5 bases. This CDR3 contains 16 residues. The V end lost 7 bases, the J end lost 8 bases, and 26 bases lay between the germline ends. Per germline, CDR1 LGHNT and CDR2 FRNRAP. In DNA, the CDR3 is TGTGCTAGTGCCAGAGGGGTCCCTCCGGGTCTCTTGGGCTACACCTTC. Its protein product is CASARGVPPGLLGYTF.